One sample yielded the 28 T cell receptor beta chains listed below, sequenced in a study of CD8+CD57+ T cells in acquired aplastic anemia. Patients picked for sequencing had shown CD8+CD57+ cell expansion detected by flow cytometry. TCR beta VDJ and CDR3 profiling used genomic DNA as template. TCRdb passed the reads through MiXCR, listing each CDR3 protein once. In the table there are fewer than 200,000 distinct CDR3 sequences, less than 60% of which are singletons. The sample consisted of sorted CD4+, CD8+, or CD8+CD57+ T cells (not recorded which) from PBMCs. These receptors all come from a human donor with aplastic anemia.

Many counts were recorded for this clonotype. The chain carries TRBV9 and TRBJ1-4, with 7 nucleotides matching TRBD1. With V trimmed by 6 bases and J by 7 bases, 3 bases remained unmatched. Germline V gives CDR1 SGDLS, CDR2 YYNGEE. The CDR3 is made up of 12 amino acids. The CDR3 region has the DNA TGTGCCAGCACTCGGGACAGTGAAAAACTGTTTTTT. Amino acid sequence: CASTRDSEKLFF.

The CDR3: CSVEDYRRVTEAFF. CDR3 nucleotides: TGCAGCGTTGAAGACTACAGGCGGGTCACTGAAGCTTTCTTT. V gene TRBV29-1 combines with J gene TRBJ1-1, with TRBD1 as a possible D gene (5 bases). Trimming pared 0 bases from V and 4 bases from J, leaving 12 bases between. The CDR3 sequence is 14 residues long. Germline CDR1 and CDR2: SQVTM and ANQGSEA.

V and J are TRBV13 and TRBJ1-3; 7 bases agree with TRBD1. From germline, CDR1 is PRHDT and CDR2 FYEKMQ (reference sequence). This CDR3 has 15 residues. The J segment lost 3 bases and the V segment lost 5 bases, leaving 7 bases of the junction unmatched. The CDR3 loop reads CASSSRDSSGNTIYF. The CDR3 region has the DNA TGTGCCAGCAGCAGCCGGGACAGCAGTGGAAACACCATATATTTT.

A note on this clonotype: Given a much more abundant clone one base away, this may be a read error. This chain uses TRBV9 with TRBJ1-4; weak D call: TRBD1 (5 bases). This CDR3 is 12 amino acids long. Germline CDR1 reads SGDLS; CDR2 reads YYNGEE. CDR3 loop: CASRRGNERLFF. The CDR3 DNA sequence: TGTGCCAGCCGAAGGGGAAATGAAAGACTGTTTTTT.

Concerning this clonotype: A much larger clonotype is one base distant, so this may be a read error. The chain combines TRBV12-3 or TRBV12-4 with TRBJ1-2, with no clear D. V was cut by 9 bases and J by 5 bases, with 19 bases left in between. This CDR3 spans 14 amino acids. This CDR3 is CARNPFAGYYGYTF. The CDR3, as DNA: TGTGCCAGGAACCCCTTTGCGGGGTATTATGGCTACACCTTC.

This clonotype was detected a few times. The chain combines TRBV2 with TRBJ2-6; D remains unclear. This CDR3 region has 13 residues. Germline V gene lookup returns CDR1 SNHLY and CDR2 FYNNEI. Trimming took off 3 bases at V and 0 bases at J, with 0 bases between the two ends. CDR3 sequence reads: CASSDSGANVLTF. The CDR3, as DNA: TGTGCCAGCAGTGACTCTGGGGCCAACGTCCTGACTTTC.

This clonotype was detected ten times or more. The chain recombines TRBV20-1 with TRBJ1-4; 8 bases fit TRBD1. The germline gives CDR1 DFQATT, CDR2 SNEGSKA (reference sequence). The CDR3 loop spans 13 amino acids. V gave up 3 bases and J gave up 4 bases; unmatched junction bases: 1. CDR3 coding DNA: TGCAGTGCTAGGGACAGGGATAATGAAAAACTGTTTTTT. It encodes CSARDRDNEKLFF.

The chain couples TRBV7-9 to TRBJ1-2, with 7 bases fitting TRBD1. The germline V gene encodes CDR1 SEHNR and CDR2 FQNEAQ (reference sequence). The V gene end was trimmed by 4 bases and the J gene end by 4 bases; junction bases not matched to a gene: 9. The CDR3 is made up of 15 amino acids. CDR3 region: CASSSTGTASYGYTF. The CDR3 region has the DNA TGTGCCAGCAGCTCTACCGGGACAGCGTCCTATGGCTACACCTTC.

The sample holds a few counts of this clonotype. The chain recombines TRBV14 with TRBJ2-3, with 9 positions matching TRBD2. The V segment lost 0 bases and the J segment 5 bases; nucleotides outside the gene matches: 21. The V gene's germline CDR1 is SGHDN and CDR2 FVKESK. CDR3 length: 21 residues. The CDR3 here is CASSQEVATSGLLQGGDTQYF. In DNA form, the CDR3 reads TGTGCCAGCAGCCAAGAAGTAGCGACTAGCGGACTCCTTCAAGGCGGAGATACGCAGTATTTT. The whole variable domain, filled in from reference TRBV14 and TRBJ2-3, reads EAGVTQFPSHSVIEKGQTVTLRCDPISGHDNLYWYRRVMGKEIKFLLHFVKESKQDESGMPNNRFLAERTGGTYSTLKVQPAELEDSGVYFCASSQEVATSGLLQGGDTQYFGPGTRLTVL.

At least ten counts were recorded for this clonotype. The chain recombines TRBV6-1 with TRBJ1-6; D not certain. Germline CDR1 MNHNS, CDR2 SASEGT. The CDR3 spans 12 residues. The ends were cut back, 8 bases at V and 6 bases at J, with 8 bases in the middle. CDR3 sequence reads: CASGGPNSPLHF. CDR3 sequence (DNA): TGTGCCAGCGGAGGGCCTAATTCACCCCTCCACTTT.

Points on this clonotype: One end of the junction varies from germline; a read error may be responsible. V and J are TRBV2 and TRBJ1-2, with no clear D. Per the germline V gene, CDR1 is SNHLY and CDR2 is FYNNEI. CDR3 length equals 13 residues. This chain's CDR3 is CASSPDGFYGYTF. The CDR3 DNA sequence: TGTGCCAGCAGCCCCGACGGCTTCTATGGCTACACGTTC. The full variable domain, with the rest looked up from reference TRBV2 and TRBJ1-2, is EPEVTQTPSHQVTQMGQEVILRCVPISNHLYFYWYRQILGQKVEFLVSFYNNEISEKSEIFDDQFSVERPDGSNFTLKIRSTKLEDSAMYFCASSPDGFYGYTFGSGTRLTVV.

This clonotype was detected once. The chain uses TRBV7-9 and TRBJ2-5, with 9 bases fitting TRBD1. CDR3 length: 15 amino acids. Unmatched junction bases numbered 7, after V lost 3 bases and J lost 5 bases. In germline, CDR1 is SEHNR, CDR2 FQNEAQ (reference sequence). CDR3 residues: CASSFGTGSPETQYF. The CDR3 nucleotides are TGTGCCAGCAGCTTCGGGACAGGGTCCCCCGAGACCCAGTACTTC.

This rearrangement joins TRBV18 to TRBJ1-1; perhaps TRBD1 as D (5 bases). Germline V gives CDR1 KGHSH, CDR2 LQKENI. The CDR3 is made up of 15 amino acids. The V gene lost 0 bases and the J gene lost 1 base, with 9 bases spanning the gap. CDR3 sequence: CASSPPAGANTEAFF. CDR3 nucleotides: TGTGCCAGCTCACCACCGGCCGGGGCGAACACTGAAGCTTTCTTT.

This clonotype is labeled as medium-sized (0.01 to 0.1%). The V call is TRBV2, the J call TRBJ2-3; 16 bases line up with TRBD2. Germline V gene sequence: CDR1 SNHLY, CDR2 FYNNEI. The CDR3 contains 17 residues. The V gene end was trimmed by 4 bases and the J gene end by 1 base; junction bases not matched to a gene: 2. Here the CDR3 DNA reads TGTGCCAGCAGTGGTGGGACTAGCGGGAGGGGCACAGATACGCAGTATTTT. Its translation is CASSGGTSGRGTDTQYF.

V and J are TRBV2 and TRBJ1-4; no firm D call. V was clipped by 7 bases and J by 7 bases, with 10 bases between them. Per the germline V gene, CDR1 is SNHLY and CDR2 is FYNNEI. CDR3 size: 12 residues. In nucleotides, the CDR3 is TGTGCCAGCATTACAGAGCCTGAAAAACTGTTTTTT. Its translation: CASITEPEKLFF.

In its sample, this clonotype was seen many times. The chain couples TRBV19 to TRBJ1-5; 7 nucleotides agree with TRBD1. CDR3 length: 16 amino acids. Trimming removed 6 bases from V and 4 bases from J; junction bases left unmatched: 12. Germline V CDR1 and CDR2: LNHDA, SQIVND (reference sequence). In DNA form, the CDR3 reads TGTGCCAGTAGGGAGCTGGGAGGGGGCATGAATCAGCCCCAGCATTTT. Its protein is CASRELGGGMNQPQHF.

The chain has TRBV19 and TRBJ1-2, with a weak D call TRBD1 (6 bases). Trimming shortened V by 6 bases and J by 6 bases, and 14 bases separated the two germline ends. The CDR3 contains 13 residues. Germline V gene sequence: CDR1 LNHDA, CDR2 SQIVND (reference sequence). CDR3 DNA: TGTGCCAGTAGCTTCAGGGGCTCGGATGGCTACACCTTC. Protein: CASSFRGSDGYTF.

The chain joins TRBV7-3 to TRBJ2-1; D not resolved. CDR1 SGHTA and CDR2 FQGTGA come from the germline V gene. Between the trimmed V and J ends, which lost 1 base and 5 bases, there was a span of 6 bases. This CDR3 spans 13 amino acids. CDR3 bases: TGTGCCAGCAGCTTAAACACTGACAATGAGCAGTTCTTC. It specifies CASSLNTDNEQFF.

This clonotype was found many times. The V gene is TRBV5-4, the J gene TRBJ2-1, with D perhaps being TRBD1 or TRBD2 (5 bases each). Trimming shortened V by 0 bases and J by 8 bases, and 6 bases separated the two germline ends. Germline V CDR1 and CDR2: SGHNT, YYREEE (reference sequence). This CDR3 is built from 12 residues. DNA of the CDR3: TGTGCCAGCAGCTTGGGGGGGTATGAGCAGTTCTTC. This codes for CASSLGGYEQFF.

This clonotype was seen a handful of times. The V call is TRBV11-2, the J call TRBJ2-5; tentatively, D is TRBD2 (6 bases). From germline, CDR1 is SGHAT and CDR2 FQNNGV. Trimming pared 5 bases from V and 2 bases from J, leaving 15 bases between. The CDR3 covers 15 residues. CDR3 nucleotides: TGTGCCAGCAGCGTACAATACGGGGGTCAAGAGACCCAGTACTTC. Amino acid sequence: CASSVQYGGQETQYF.

The rearrangement joins TRBV19 to TRBJ2-5; the D call may be TRBD1 or TRBD2 (5 bases each). This CDR3 contains 15 residues. The germline V and J ends were trimmed by 9 bases and 4 bases, with 21 bases remaining between them. CDR1 LNHDA and CDR2 SQIVND come from the germline V gene (reference sequence). CDR3 nucleotides: TGTGCCAGCAGTGATGGAGGTACAGGAGGAGAGACCCAGTACTTC. Translation gives CASSDGGTGGETQYF.

The rearrangement links TRBV20-1 to TRBJ2-7; possibly TRBD2 for D (6 bases). Germline assignment: CDR1 DFQATT and CDR2 SNEGSKA (reference sequence). The V gene lost 5 bases and the J gene lost 2 bases, with 10 bases spanning the gap. The CDR3 runs to 12 residues. CDR3 nucleotide sequence: TGCAGTGCTTGGGACTCTCCCTACGAGCAGTACTTC. It translates to CSAWDSPYEQYF.

A word on this clonotype: A much larger clone lies a single base off, so this may be a read error. The genes are TRBV6-2 or TRBV6-3 and TRBJ2-7; a possible D gene is TRBD2 (6 bases). The germline V gene encodes CDR1 MNHEY and CDR2 SVGEGT. V lost 10 bases, J lost 9 bases, and 16 bases lay in between. The CDR3 runs to 11 residues. CDR3 DNA sequence: TGTGCCATAGATTCAGCCGGGGGGCAGTACTTC. Amino acid sequence: CAIDSAGGQYF.

V is TRBV2 and J is TRBJ2-5; D possibly corresponds to TRBD1 (5 bases). CDR3 size: 14 residues. CDR1 and CDR2 from the germline V gene are SNHLY and FYNNEI. V shed 2 bases and J shed 2 bases, with 9 bases lying between them. The CDR3 nucleotides read TGTGCCAGCAGTGAAAGACAGACTCAAGAGACCCAGTACTTC. Translating gives CASSERQTQETQYF.

The sample holds many counts of this clonotype. The V call is TRBV2, the J call TRBJ1-2, with D possibly TRBD1 on 6 matching bases. The CDR3 sequence is 14 residues long. The germline V gene has CDR1 SNHLY and CDR2 FYNNEI. Trimming cost V 4 bases and J 8 bases, with 17 bases left between them. The CDR3 here is CASSVGGGLGGYTF. In nucleotides, the CDR3 is TGTGCCAGCAGTGTCGGGGGGGGGCTCGGCGGCTACACCTTC.

V and J are TRBV15 and TRBJ2-2; 12 bases align to TRBD2. J lost 4 bases, V lost 2 bases, and 2 bases had no gene match. The germline CDR1 and CDR2 sequences are LNHNV and YYDKDF (reference sequence). The CDR3 extends over 16 amino acids. The CDR3 reads CATSRTSGGTTGELFF. Here the CDR3 DNA reads TGTGCCACCAGCAGAACTAGCGGGGGGACCACCGGGGAGCTGTTTTTT.

The chain carries TRBV24-1 and TRBJ2-1, with TRBD2 matching over 8 bases. The germline gives CDR1 KGHDR, CDR2 SFDVKD. Losses at the gene ends were 7 bases for V and 6 bases for J; bases not matched to a gene: 7. The CDR3 runs 14 residues. CDR3: CATSKSGSRNEQFF. In nucleotides, the CDR3 is TGTGCCACCAGCAAAAGCGGGAGTCGCAATGAGCAGTTCTTC.

This clonotype came up once. J is TRBJ2-7 and V is TRBV15; D uncertain. V was pared by 2 bases and J by 0 bases, with 8 bases between. The germline CDR1 and CDR2 sequences are LNHNV and YYDKDF (reference sequence). This CDR3 is built from 14 residues. The CDR3 DNA sequence: TGTGCCACCAGCAGATCCCGGGCCTCCTACGAGCAGTACTTC. It yields the protein CATSRSRASYEQYF.